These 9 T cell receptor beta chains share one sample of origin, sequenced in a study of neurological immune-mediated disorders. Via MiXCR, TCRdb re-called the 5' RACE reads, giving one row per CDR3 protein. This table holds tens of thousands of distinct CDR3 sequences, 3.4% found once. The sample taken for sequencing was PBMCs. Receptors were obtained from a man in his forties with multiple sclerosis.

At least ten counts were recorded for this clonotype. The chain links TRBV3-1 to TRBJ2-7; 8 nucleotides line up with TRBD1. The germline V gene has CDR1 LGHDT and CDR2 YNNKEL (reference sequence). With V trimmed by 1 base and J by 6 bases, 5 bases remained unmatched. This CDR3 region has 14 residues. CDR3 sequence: CASSQANRGAEQYF. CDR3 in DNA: TGTGCCAGCAGCCAAGCCAACAGGGGGGCCGAGCAGTACTTC.

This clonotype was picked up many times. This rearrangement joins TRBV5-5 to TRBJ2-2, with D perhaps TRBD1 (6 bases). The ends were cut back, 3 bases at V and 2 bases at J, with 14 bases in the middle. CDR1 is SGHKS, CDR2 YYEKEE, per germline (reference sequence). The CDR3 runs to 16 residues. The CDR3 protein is CASSSRQDVNTGELFF. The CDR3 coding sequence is TGTGCCAGCAGCTCCCGACAGGACGTTAACACCGGGGAGCTGTTTTTT.

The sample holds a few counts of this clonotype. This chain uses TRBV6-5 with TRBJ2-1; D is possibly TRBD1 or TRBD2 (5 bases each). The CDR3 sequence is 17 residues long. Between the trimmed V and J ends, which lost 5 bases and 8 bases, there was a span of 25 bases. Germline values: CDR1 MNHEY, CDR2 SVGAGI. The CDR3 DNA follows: TGTGCCAGCAGTACGAGACAGCCGGGAATAGCGCTGTATGAGCAGTTCTTC. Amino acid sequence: CASSTRQPGIALYEQFF.

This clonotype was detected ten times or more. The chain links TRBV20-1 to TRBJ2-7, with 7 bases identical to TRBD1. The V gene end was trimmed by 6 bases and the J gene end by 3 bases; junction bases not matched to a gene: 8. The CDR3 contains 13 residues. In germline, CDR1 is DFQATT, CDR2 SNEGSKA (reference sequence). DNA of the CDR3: TGCAGTGCCACCGGGACAGAATTCTACGAGCAGTACTTC. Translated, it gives CSATGTEFYEQYF.

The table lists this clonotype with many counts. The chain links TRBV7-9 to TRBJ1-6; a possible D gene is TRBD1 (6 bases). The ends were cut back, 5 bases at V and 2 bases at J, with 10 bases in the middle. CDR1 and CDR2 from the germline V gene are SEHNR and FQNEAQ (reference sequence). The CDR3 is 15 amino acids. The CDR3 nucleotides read TGTGCCAGCAGCCCAGGGGCCGCCTATAATTCACCCCTCCACTTT. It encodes CASSPGAAYNSPLHF.

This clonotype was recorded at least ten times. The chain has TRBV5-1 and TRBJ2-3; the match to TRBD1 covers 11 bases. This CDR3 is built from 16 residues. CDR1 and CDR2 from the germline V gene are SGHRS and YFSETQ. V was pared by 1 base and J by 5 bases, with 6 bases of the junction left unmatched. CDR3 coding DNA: TGCGCCAGCAGCTTGAGGGGACAGGGGGTTGGAGATACGCAGTATTTT. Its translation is CASSLRGQGVGDTQYF.

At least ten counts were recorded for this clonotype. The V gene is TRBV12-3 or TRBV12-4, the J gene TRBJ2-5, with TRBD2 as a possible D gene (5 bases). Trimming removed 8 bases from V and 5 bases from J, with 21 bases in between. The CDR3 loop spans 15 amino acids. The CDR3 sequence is CASGQWGVSGETQYF. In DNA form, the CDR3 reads TGTGCCAGCGGCCAGTGGGGAGTCTCAGGCGAGACCCAGTACTTC.

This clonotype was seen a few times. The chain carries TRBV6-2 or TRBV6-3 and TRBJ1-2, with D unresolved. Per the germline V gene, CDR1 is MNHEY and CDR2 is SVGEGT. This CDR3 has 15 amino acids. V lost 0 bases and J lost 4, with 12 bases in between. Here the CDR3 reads CASSYSPGLPYGYTF. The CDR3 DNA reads TGTGCCAGCAGTTACTCCCCGGGTCTCCCCTATGGCTACACCTTC.

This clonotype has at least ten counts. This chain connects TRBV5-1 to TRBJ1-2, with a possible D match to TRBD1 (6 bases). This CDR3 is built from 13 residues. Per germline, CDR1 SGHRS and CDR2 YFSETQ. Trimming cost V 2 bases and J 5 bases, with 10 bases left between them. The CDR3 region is CASSLPGQYGYTF. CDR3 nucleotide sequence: TGCGCCAGCAGCTTACCAGGACAGTATGGCTACACCTTC.